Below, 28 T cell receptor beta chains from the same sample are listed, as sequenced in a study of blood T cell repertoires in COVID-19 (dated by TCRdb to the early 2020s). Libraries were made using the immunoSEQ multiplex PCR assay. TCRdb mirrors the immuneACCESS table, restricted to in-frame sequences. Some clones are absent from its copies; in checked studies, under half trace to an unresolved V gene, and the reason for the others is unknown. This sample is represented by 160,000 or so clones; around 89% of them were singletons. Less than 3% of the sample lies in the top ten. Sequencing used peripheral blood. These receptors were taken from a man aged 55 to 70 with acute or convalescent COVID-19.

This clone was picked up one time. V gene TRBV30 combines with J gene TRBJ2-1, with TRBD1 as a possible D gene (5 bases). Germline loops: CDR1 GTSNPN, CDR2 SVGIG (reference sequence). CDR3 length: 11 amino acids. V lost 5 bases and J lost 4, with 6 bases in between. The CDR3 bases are TGTGCCTGGCAGGGTTACAATGAGCAGTTCTTC. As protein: CAWQGYNEQFF.

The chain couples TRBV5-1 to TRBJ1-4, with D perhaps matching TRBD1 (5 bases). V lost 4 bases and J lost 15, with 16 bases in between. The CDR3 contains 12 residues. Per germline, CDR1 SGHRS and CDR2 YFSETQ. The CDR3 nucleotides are TGCGCCAGCAGCCTCCCGGACATTCAATTGTTTTTT. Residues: CASSLPDIQLFF.

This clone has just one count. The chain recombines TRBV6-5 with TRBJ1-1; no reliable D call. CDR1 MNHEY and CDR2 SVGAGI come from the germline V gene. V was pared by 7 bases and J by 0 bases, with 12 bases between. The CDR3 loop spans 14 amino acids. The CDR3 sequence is CASTGRLMNTEAFF. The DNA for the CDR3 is TGTGCCAGCACGGGCAGACTAATGAACACTGAAGCTTTCTTT.

CDR3 loop: CASSRGQEGQPQHF. In DNA, the CDR3 is TGTGCCAGCAGTAGAGGACAGGAGGGTCAGCCCCAGCATTTT. This sequence joins TRBV6-6 and TRBJ1-5; 7 positions match TRBD1. This CDR3 has 14 amino acids. The germline gives CDR1 MNHNY, CDR2 SVGAGI (reference sequence). The trim removed 5 bases at V and 6 bases at J, leaving 7 bases unmatched.

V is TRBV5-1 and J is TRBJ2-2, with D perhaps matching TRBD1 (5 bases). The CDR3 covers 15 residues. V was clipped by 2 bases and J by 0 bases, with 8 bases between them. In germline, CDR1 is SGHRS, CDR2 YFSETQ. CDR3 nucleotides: TGCGCCAGCAGCTTACAGGCCCCGAACACCGGGGAGCTGTTTTTT. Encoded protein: CASSLQAPNTGELFF.

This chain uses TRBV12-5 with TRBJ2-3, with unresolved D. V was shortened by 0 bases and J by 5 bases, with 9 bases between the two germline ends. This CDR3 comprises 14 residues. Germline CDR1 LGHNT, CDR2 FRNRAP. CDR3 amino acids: CASGLVQSGDTQYF. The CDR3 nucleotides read TGTGCTAGTGGTTTGGTACAATCGGGAGATACGCAGTATTTT.

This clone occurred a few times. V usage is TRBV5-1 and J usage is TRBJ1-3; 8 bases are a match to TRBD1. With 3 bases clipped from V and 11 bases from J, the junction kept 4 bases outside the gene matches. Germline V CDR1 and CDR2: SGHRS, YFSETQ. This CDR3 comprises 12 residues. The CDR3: CASSSDRAPIYF. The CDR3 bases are TGCGCCAGCAGCTCGGACAGGGCCCCCATATATTTT.

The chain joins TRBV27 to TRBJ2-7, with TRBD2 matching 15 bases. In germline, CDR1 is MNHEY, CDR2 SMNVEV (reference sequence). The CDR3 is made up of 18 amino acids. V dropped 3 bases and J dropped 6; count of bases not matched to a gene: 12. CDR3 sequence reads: CASSFGAQGTSGGREQYF. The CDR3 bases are TGTGCCAGCAGTTTCGGGGCACAGGGGACTAGCGGGGGGCGCGAGCAGTACTTC.

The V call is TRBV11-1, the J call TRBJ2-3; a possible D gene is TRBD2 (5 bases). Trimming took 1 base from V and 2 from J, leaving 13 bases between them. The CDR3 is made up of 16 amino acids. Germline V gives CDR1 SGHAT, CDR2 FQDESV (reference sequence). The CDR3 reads CASSLGAQRTTDTQYF. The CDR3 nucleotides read TGTGCCAGCAGCTTAGGCGCCCAGCGGACCACAGATACGCAGTATTTT.

The CDR3 here is CASREDRGQNQPQHF. The CDR3 DNA sequence: TGTGCCAGCAGGGAAGACAGGGGGCAAAATCAGCCCCAGCATTTT. The chain joins TRBV6-6 to TRBJ1-5; 10 nucleotides line up with TRBD1. CDR3 size: 15 residues. The V gene end was trimmed by 6 bases and the J gene end by 4 bases; junction bases not matched to a gene: 6. CDR1 is MNHNY and CDR2 is SVGAGI in the germline V gene (reference sequence).

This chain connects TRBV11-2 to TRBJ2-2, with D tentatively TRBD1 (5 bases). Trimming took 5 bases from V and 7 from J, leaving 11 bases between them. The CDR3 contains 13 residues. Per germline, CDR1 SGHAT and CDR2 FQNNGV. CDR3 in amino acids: CASSRDRLGELFF. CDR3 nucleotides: TGTGCCAGCAGCCGCGACAGACTCGGGGAGCTGTTTTTT.

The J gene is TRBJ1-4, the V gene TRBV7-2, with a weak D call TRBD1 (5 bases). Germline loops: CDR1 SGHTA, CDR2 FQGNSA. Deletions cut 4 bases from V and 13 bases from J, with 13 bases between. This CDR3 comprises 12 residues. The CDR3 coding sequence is TGTGCCAGCAGCTCCAACAGGAGAGGACTGTTTTTT. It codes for CASSSNRRGLFF.

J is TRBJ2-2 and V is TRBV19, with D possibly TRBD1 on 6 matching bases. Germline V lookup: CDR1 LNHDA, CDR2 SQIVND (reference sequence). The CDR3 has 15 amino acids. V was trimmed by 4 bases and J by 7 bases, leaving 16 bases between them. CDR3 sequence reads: CASSTDRSRVGELFF. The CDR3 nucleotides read TGTGCCAGTAGTACCGACAGGTCTAGGGTCGGGGAGCTGTTTTTT.

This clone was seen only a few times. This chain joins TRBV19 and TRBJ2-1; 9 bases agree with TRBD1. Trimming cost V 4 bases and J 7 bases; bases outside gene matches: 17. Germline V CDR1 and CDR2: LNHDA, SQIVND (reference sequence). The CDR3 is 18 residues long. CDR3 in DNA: TGTGCCAGTAGTAGAATCTGGGGTTCCGGGACAGGGTTTAATGAGCAGTTCTTC. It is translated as CASSRIWGSGTGFNEQFF.

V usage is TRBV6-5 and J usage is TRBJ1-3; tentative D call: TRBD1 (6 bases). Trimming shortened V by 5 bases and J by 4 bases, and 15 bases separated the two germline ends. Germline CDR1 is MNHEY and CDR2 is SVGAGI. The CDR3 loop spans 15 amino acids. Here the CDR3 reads CASSNREGRGNTIYF. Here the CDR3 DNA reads TGTGCCAGCAGTAACAGGGAAGGTCGGGGAAACACCATATATTTT.

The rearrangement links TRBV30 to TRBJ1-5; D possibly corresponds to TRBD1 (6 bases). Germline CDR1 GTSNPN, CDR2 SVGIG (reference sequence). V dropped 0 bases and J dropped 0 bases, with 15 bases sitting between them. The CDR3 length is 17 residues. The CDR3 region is CAWSVRDNTYSNQPQHF. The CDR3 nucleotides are TGTGCCTGGAGTGTACGGGACAATACCTATAGCAATCAGCCCCAGCATTTT. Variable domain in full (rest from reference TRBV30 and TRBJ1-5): SQTIHQWPATLVQPVGSPLSLECTVEGTSNPNLYWYRQAAGRGLQLLFYSVGIGQISSEVPQNLSASRPQDRQFILSSKKLLLSDSGFYLCAWSVRDNTYSNQPQHFGDGTRLSIL.

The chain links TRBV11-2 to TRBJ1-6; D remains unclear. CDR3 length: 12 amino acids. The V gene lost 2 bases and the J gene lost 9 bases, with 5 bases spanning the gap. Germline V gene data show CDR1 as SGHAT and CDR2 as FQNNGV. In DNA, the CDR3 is TGTGCCAGCAGCTTATCGGGTTCACCCCTCCACTTT. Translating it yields CASSLSGSPLHF.

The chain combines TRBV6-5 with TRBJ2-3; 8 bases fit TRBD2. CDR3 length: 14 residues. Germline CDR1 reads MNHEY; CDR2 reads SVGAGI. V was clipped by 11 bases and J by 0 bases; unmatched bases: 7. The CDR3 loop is CASLAGSSTDTQYF. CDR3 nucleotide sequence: TGTGCCTCCTTAGCGGGGTCTAGCACAGATACGCAGTATTTT.

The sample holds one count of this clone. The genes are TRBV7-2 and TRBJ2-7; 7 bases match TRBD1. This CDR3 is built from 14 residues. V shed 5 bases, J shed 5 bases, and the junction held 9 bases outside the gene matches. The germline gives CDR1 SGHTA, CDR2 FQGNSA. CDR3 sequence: CASSQIQGHHEQYF. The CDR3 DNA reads TGTGCCAGCAGCCAAATACAGGGGCACCACGAGCAGTACTTC.

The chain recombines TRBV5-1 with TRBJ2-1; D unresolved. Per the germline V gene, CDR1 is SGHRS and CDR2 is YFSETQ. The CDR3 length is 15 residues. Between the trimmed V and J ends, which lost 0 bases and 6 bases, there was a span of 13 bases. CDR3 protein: CASSLGYGNANEQFF. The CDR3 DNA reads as TGCGCCAGCAGCTTGGGGTACGGTAACGCCAATGAGCAGTTCTTC.

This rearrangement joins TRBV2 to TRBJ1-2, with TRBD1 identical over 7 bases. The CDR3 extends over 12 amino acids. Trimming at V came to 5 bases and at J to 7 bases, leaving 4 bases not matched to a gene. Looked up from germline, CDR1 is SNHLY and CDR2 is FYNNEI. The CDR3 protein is CASSRQGGGYTF. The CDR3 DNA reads TGTGCCAGCAGTCGACAGGGAGGTGGCTACACCTTC.

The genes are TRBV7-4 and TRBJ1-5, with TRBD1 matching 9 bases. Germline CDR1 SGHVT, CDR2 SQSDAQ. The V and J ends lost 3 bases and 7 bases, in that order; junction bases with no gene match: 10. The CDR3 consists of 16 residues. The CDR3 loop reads CASSLGWTGANQPQHF. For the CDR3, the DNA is TGTGCCAGCAGCTTGGGTTGGACAGGGGCTAACCAGCCCCAGCATTTT.

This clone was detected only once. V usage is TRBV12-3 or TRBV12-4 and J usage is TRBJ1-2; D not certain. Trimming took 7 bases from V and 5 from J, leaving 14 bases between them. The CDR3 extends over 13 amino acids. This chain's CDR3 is CASTLSGGYGYTF. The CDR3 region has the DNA TGTGCCAGCACCCTCTCGGGTGGGTATGGCTACACCTTC.

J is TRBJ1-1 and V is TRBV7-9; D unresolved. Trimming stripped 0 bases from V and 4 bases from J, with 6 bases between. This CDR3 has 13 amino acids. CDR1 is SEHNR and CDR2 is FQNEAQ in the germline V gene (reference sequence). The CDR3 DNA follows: TGTGCCAGCAGCTTAGCAGAGGGCACTGAAGCTTTCTTT. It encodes CASSLAEGTEAFF.

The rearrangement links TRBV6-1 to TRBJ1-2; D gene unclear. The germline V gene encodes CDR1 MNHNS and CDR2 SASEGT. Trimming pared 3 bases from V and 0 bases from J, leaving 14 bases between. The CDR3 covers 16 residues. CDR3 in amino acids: CASSEEAGKSNYGYTF. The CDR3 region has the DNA TGTGCCAGCAGTGAGGAGGCGGGGAAGTCTAACTATGGCTACACCTTC.

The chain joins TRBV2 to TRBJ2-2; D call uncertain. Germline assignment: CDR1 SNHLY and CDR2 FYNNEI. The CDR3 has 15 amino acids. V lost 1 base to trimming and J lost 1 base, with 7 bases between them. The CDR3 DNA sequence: TGTGCCAGCAGTGAAGGACAATTGAACACCGGGGAGCTGTTTTTT. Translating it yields CASSEGQLNTGELFF. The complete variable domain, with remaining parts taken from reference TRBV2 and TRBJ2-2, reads EPEVTQTPSHQVTQMGQEVILRCVPISNHLYFYWYRQILGQKVEFLVSFYNNEISEKSEIFDDQFSVERPDGSNFTLKIRSTKLEDSAMYFCASSEGQLNTGELFFGEGSRLTVL.

The CDR3 is CASSLRVAGVFYNEQFF. The CDR3 DNA follows: TGTGCCAGCAGCTTGAGGGTAGCGGGGGTTTTCTACAATGAGCAGTTCTTC. V is TRBV5-6 and J is TRBJ2-1; 9 positions match TRBD2. The CDR3 runs to 17 residues. After removal of 1 base from V and 3 bases from J, the junction contained 8 bases not matched to a gene. The V gene's germline CDR1 is SGHDT and CDR2 YYEEEE.

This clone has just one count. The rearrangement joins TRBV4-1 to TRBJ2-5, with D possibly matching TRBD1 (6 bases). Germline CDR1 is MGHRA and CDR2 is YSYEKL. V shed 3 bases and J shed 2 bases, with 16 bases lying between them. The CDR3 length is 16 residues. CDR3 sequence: CASSQHRQDPQETQYF. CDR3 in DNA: TGCGCCAGCAGCCAGCATCGACAGGACCCTCAAGAGACCCAGTACTTC.